Below, 10 T cell receptor beta chains from the same sample are listed, as sequenced in a study of cytotoxic CD8 clonotypes in ibrutinib-treated CLL. Method: immunoSEQ multiplex PCR; TCRdb's copy keeps in-frame clones and lacks some. The repertoire includes more than 45,000 clones, roughly 83% of them detected once, and 20% sits in the top ten. The sample consisted of PBMCs, taken after 24 months of ibrutinib treatment. Source of these receptors: a human donor with chronic lymphocytic leukemia.

This chain uses TRBV28 with TRBJ2-1; 13 bases fit TRBD2. The CDR3 loop spans 15 amino acids. V gave up 6 bases and J gave up 8 bases; unmatched junction bases: 7. Germline V CDR1 and CDR2: MDHEN, SYDVKM. CDR3 coding DNA: TGTGCCAGCAGCCTCGGACTAGCGGGAGTCTATGAGCAGTTCTTC. Amino acids: CASSLGLAGVYEQFF.

The chain employs TRBV27 and TRBJ1-1; TRBD1 agrees at 11 bases. Germline assignment: CDR1 MNHEY and CDR2 SMNVEV (reference sequence). CDR3 size: 17 residues. With 2 bases clipped from V and 4 bases from J, the junction kept 9 bases outside the gene matches. In nucleotides, the CDR3 is TGTGCCAGCAGTTTACTAACCGGGACAGGGGGAGGCACTGAAGCTTTCTTT. This sequence encodes CASSLLTGTGGGTEAFF.

The chain links TRBV7-6 to TRBJ2-7; 8 nucleotides agree with TRBD2. Per the germline V gene, CDR1 is SGHVS and CDR2 is FNYEAQ. CDR3 length equals 14 residues. The V segment lost 5 bases and the J segment 2 bases; nucleotides outside the gene matches: 5. CDR3 coding DNA: TGTGCCAGCAGCCCGGGACTAGAAACCTACGAGCAGTACTTC. Its translation is CASSPGLETYEQYF.

The genes are TRBV28 and TRBJ2-6; D not resolved. The germline CDR1 and CDR2 sequences are MDHEN and SYDVKM. The ends were cut back, 2 bases at V and 3 bases at J, with 14 bases in the middle. This CDR3 is 17 amino acids long. The CDR3 coding sequence is TGTGCCAGCAGTTTAGTATCACCCCCCTTTGGGGCCAACGTCCTGACTTTC. Protein product: CASSLVSPPFGANVLTF.

The V and J genes are TRBV6-1 and TRBJ1-2; D gene uncertain. Per germline, CDR1 MNHNS and CDR2 SASEGT. Trimming took off 1 base at V and 2 bases at J, with 8 bases between the two ends. The CDR3 extends over 14 amino acids. The CDR3 DNA is TGTGCCAGCAGTGAAGATGAGTGGAACTATGGCTACACCTTC. Protein sequence: CASSEDEWNYGYTF.

The CDR3 DNA reads as TGTGCCAGCAGCTCGATTGAAGGACAGGGCGGACACACCGGGGAGCTGTTTTTT. This encodes CASSSIEGQGGHTGELFF. The V and J genes are TRBV7-9 and TRBJ2-2; 8 bases fit TRBD1. This CDR3 is 18 amino acids long. Per the germline V gene, CDR1 is SEHNR and CDR2 is FQNEAQ (reference sequence). The V segment lost 4 bases and the J segment 3 bases; nucleotides outside the gene matches: 13.

V gene TRBV10-1 combines with J gene TRBJ2-5; 9 bases fit TRBD2. The DNA end is a closer match to TRBJ2-7, so the J assignment may be wrong. This CDR3 has 13 amino acids. CDR1 and CDR2 from the germline V gene are WNHNN and SYGVQD (reference sequence). This chain's CDR3 is CASSGLAGTEQYF. The CDR3 bases are TGCGCCAGCAGTGGGCTAGCGGGAACCGAGCAGTACTTC.

The J gene is TRBJ2-1, the V gene TRBV29-1, with D perhaps matching TRBD2 (6 bases). Between the trimmed V and J ends, which lost 1 base and 8 bases, there was a span of 6 bases. The CDR3 runs to 11 residues. In germline, CDR1 is SQVTM, CDR2 ANQGSEA. The CDR3 DNA is TGCAGCGTTGAAGGGGGGGATGAGCAGTTCTTC. This sequence encodes CSVEGGDEQFF.

The chain employs TRBV5-1 and TRBJ2-7; TRBD2 might be the D (6 bases). The CDR3 is 16 amino acids. Germline V lookup: CDR1 SGHRS, CDR2 YFSETQ. With 4 bases removed from V and 2 bases from J, the gap between germline ends came to 19 bases. The CDR3 sequence is CASSPGRDSITYEQYF. DNA for the CDR3: TGCGCCAGCAGCCCTGGTAGGGACTCAATCACCTACGAGCAGTACTTC.

V usage is TRBV6-1 and J usage is TRBJ1-1; TRBD1 matches 7 bases. The V segment lost 5 bases and the J segment 10 bases; nucleotides outside the gene matches: 16. CDR1 is MNHNS and CDR2 is SASEGT in the germline V gene. The CDR3 length is 15 residues. This CDR3 reads CASSKGGTESLRAFF. The CDR3 bases are TGTGCCAGCAGTAAGGGTGGGACAGAATCATTACGAGCTTTCTTT.